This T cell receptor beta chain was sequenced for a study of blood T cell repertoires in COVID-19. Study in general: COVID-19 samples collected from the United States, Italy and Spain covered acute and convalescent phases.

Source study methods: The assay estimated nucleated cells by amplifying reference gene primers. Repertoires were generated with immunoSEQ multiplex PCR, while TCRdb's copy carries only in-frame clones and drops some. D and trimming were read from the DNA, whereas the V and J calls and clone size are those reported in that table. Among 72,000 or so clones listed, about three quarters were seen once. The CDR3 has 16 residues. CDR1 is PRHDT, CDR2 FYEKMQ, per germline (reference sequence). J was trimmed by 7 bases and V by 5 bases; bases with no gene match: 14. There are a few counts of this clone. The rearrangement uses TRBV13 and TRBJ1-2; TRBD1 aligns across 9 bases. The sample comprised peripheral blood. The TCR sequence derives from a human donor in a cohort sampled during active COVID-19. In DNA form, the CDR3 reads TGTGCCAGCAGCGCTAGAGCTGAGGGACAGGGTGCTGGCTACACCTTC. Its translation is CASSARAEGQGAGYTF. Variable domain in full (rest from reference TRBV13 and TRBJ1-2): AAGVIQSPRHLIKEKRETATLKCYPIPRHDTVYWYQQGPGQDPQFLISFYEKMQSDKGSIPDRFSAQQFSDYHSELNMSSLELGDSALYFCASSARAEGQGAGYTFGSGTRLTVV.